The 10 T cell receptor beta chains below were found in one sample sequenced in a study of blood T cell repertoires in COVID-19. The assay was immunoSEQ multiplex PCR, and TCRdb's table has in-frame clones only and misses some. The sample records about 61,000 clones, about 77% being singletons. Sequenced input: peripheral blood. The source is a man older than 75 with active or convalescent COVID-19.

The chain uses TRBV4-3 and TRBJ2-1, with TRBD2 matching over 8 bases. Germline V CDR1 and CDR2: LGHNA, YSLEER. V shed 3 bases and J 6 bases; nucleotides not matched to a gene: 10. The CDR3 contains 16 residues. The CDR3 is CASSHATSGLLNEQFF. CDR3 coding DNA: TGCGCCAGCAGCCATGCTACTAGCGGCCTCCTCAATGAGCAGTTCTTC.

The CDR3 bases are TGCGCCAGCAGCTCAGGACTAGCGGGGTTTGAGACCCAGTACTTC. The encoded protein is CASSSGLAGFETQYF. The chain carries TRBV5-1 and TRBJ2-5, with 12 bases fitting TRBD2. The CDR3 covers 15 residues. Germline CDR1 reads SGHRS; CDR2 reads YFSETQ. V gave up 3 bases and J gave up 5 bases; unmatched junction bases: 5.

This rearrangement joins TRBV29-1 to TRBJ1-5; D is undetermined. Trimming took 4 bases from V and 0 from J, leaving 7 bases between them. The germline V gene has CDR1 SQVTM and CDR2 ANQGSEA. The CDR3 extends over 13 amino acids. In DNA form, the CDR3 reads TGCAGCGTTGGCGGTAATAGCAATCAGCCCCAGCATTTT. This codes for CSVGGNSNQPQHF.

This clone came up once. The DNA for the CDR3 is TGCGCCAGCAGTCCTGGACAGGGGGTACGGGATACGCAGTATTTT. Protein product: CASSPGQGVRDTQYF. This chain joins TRBV5-1 and TRBJ2-3, with TRBD1 matching over 10 bases. Germline V CDR1 and CDR2: SGHRS, YFSETQ. The CDR3 covers 15 residues. The ends lost 5 bases at V and 6 bases at J; junction bases unmatched: 9.

The CDR3, as DNA: TGTGCCAGCAGTGAGAGCCCTAGAGGAAACTACGAGCAGTACTTC. Translated: CASSESPRGNYEQYF. The chain carries TRBV6-1 and TRBJ2-7; D unresolved. V was cut by 3 bases and J by 3 bases, with 15 bases left in between. The CDR3 sequence is 15 residues long. Germline V gene lookup returns CDR1 MNHNS and CDR2 SASEGT.

The V and J genes are TRBV24-1 and TRBJ1-2; D gene uncertain. Germline-derived CDR1 and CDR2 are KGHDR and SFDVKD. Trimming left V 3 bases short and J 6 bases short, with 19 bases between. The CDR3 sequence is 16 residues long. The CDR3 bases are TGTGCCACCAGTGATCCGGGAAGCATAAGCGCCGATGGCTACACCTTC. The encoded protein is CATSDPGSISADGYTF.

The chain couples TRBV14 to TRBJ2-1; 7 nucleotides match TRBD2. Germline loops: CDR1 SGHDN, CDR2 FVKESK. The CDR3 totals 16 residues. Trimming cost V 4 bases and J 7 bases; bases outside gene matches: 13. Written as DNA, the CDR3 is TGTGCCAGCAGCCGTTCTGGGCGGGGGTCTAGTAATGAGCAGTTCTTC. It specifies CASSRSGRGSSNEQFF.

CDR3 DNA sequence: TGTGCCACCAGCCAAAGACAGGGCGGTCGTGAAAAACTGTTTTTT. It encodes CATSQRQGGREKLFF. V is TRBV15 and J is TRBJ1-4; TRBD1 agrees at 7 bases. V lost 5 bases, J lost 7 bases, and 10 bases stayed unmatched. The CDR3 loop spans 15 amino acids. The germline V gene has CDR1 LNHNV and CDR2 YYDKDF (reference sequence). The entire variable domain, with the rest obtained from reference TRBV15 and TRBJ1-4, is as follows: DAMVIQNPRYQVTQFGKPVTLSCSQTLNHNVMYWYQQKSSQAPKLLFHYYDKDFNNEADTPDNFQSRRPNTSFCFLDIRSPGLGDTAMYLCATSQRQGGREKLFFGSGTQLSVL.

The chain recombines TRBV27 with TRBJ1-4; D unresolved. The CDR3 runs to 14 residues. The germline V and J ends were trimmed by 4 bases and 7 bases, with 13 bases remaining between them. Germline assignment: CDR1 MNHEY and CDR2 SMNVEV (reference sequence). In DNA, the CDR3 is TGTGCCAGCAGTTCCTCGGGGATTGGTGAAAAACTGTTTTTT. Encoded protein: CASSSSGIGEKLFF.

The chain combines TRBV10-1 with TRBJ2-4, with a tentative D call TRBD1 (5 bases). Trimming shortened V by 10 bases and J by 3 bases, and 13 bases separated the two germline ends. The CDR3 has 13 residues. Germline lookup yields CDR1 WNHNN and CDR2 SYGVQD (reference sequence). The CDR3 spells CATRAFVKNIQYF. The CDR3 nucleotides read TGCGCCACCAGGGCCTTTGTCAAAAACATTCAGTACTTC.